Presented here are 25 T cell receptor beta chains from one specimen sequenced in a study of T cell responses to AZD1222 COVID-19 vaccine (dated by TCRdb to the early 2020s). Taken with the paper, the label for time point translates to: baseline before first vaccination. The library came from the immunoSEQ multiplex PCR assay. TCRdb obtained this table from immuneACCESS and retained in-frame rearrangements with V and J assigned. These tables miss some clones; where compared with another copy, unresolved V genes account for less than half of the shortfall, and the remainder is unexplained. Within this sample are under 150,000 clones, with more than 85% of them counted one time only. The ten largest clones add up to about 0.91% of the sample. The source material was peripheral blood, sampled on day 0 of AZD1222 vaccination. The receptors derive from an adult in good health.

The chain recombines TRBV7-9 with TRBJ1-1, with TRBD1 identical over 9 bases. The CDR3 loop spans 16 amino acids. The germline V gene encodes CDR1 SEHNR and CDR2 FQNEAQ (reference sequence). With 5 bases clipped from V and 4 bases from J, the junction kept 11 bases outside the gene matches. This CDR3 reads CASSRRDREQSTEAFF. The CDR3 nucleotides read TGTGCCAGCAGCCGTCGGGACAGGGAGCAGAGCACTGAAGCTTTCTTT.

CDR3 bases: TGTGCCAGCAGCTTGGGTGCTCAGGGGCCAAAGAATCAGCCCCAGCATTTT. It encodes CASSLGAQGPKNQPQHF. The V gene is TRBV7-9, the J gene TRBJ1-5; TRBD1 is a possible D gene (6 bases). The germline gives CDR1 SEHNR, CDR2 FQNEAQ (reference sequence). The CDR3 has 17 residues. V was clipped by 3 bases and J by 4 bases, with 19 bases between them.

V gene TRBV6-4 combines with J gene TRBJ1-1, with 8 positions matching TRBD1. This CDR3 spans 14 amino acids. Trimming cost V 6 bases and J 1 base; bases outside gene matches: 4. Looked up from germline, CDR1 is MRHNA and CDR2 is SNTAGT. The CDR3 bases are TGTGCCAGCAGCCCGGGACAGGCGAACACTGAAGCTTTCTTT. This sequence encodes CASSPGQANTEAFF.

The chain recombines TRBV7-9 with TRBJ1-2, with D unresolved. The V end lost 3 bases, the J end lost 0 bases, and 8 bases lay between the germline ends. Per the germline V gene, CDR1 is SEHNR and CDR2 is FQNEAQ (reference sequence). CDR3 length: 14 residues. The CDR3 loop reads CASSLADSNYGYTF. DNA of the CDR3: TGTGCCAGCAGCTTGGCCGATTCTAACTATGGCTACACCTTC.

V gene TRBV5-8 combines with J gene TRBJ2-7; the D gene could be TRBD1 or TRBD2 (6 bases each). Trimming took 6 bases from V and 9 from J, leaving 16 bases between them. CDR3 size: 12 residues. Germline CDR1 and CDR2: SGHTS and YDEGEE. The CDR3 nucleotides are TGTGCCAGCAACATAGGAGGGGGACGGCAGTACTTC. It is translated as CASNIGGGRQYF.

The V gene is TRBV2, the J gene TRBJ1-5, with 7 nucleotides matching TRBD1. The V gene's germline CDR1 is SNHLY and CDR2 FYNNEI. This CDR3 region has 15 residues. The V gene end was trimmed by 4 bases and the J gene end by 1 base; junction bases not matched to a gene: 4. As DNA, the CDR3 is TGTGCCAGCAGTGCCGACAGGGTAAGCAATCAGCCCCAGCATTTT. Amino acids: CASSADRVSNQPQHF.

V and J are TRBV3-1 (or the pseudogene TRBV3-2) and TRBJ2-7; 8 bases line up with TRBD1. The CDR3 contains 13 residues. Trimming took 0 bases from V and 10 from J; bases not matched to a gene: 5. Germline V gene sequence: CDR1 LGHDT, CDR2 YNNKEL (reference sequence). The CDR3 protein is CASSQEWDRIQYF. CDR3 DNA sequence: TGTGCCAGCAGCCAAGAGTGGGACAGGATTCAGTACTTC.

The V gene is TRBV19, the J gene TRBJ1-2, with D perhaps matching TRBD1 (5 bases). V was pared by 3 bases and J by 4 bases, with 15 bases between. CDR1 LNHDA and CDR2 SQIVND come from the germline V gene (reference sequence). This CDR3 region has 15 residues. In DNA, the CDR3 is TGTGCCAGTAGTATTGGGAGGGGACGGAGCTATGGCTACACCTTC. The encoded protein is CASSIGRGRSYGYTF.

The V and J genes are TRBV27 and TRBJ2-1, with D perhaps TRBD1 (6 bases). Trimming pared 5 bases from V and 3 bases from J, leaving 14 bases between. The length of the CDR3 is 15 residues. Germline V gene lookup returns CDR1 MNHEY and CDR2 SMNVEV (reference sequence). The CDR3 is CASSLTGLLYNEQFF. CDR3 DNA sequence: TGTGCCAGCAGTCTCACAGGGTTGCTCTACAATGAGCAGTTCTTC.

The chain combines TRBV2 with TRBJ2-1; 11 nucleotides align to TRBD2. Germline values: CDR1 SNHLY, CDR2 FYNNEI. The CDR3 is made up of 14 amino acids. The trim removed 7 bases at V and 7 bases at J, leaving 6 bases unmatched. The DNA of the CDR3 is TGTGCCAGCAATCTAGCGGGGGGAAGTAATGAGCAGTTCTTC. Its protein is CASNLAGGSNEQFF.

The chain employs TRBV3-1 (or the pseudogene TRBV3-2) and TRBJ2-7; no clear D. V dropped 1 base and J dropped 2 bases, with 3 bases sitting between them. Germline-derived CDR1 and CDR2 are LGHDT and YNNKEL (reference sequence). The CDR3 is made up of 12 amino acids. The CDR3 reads CASSQATYEQYF. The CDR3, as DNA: TGTGCCAGCAGCCAAGCCACCTACGAGCAGTACTTC.

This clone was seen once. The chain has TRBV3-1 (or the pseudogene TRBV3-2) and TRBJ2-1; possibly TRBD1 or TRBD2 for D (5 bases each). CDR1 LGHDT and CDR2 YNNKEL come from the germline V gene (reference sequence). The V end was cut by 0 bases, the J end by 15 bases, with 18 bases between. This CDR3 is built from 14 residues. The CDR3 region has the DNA TGTGCCAGCAGCCAAGAAGGTCTAGCTACGGGGACGTTCTTC. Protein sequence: CASSQEGLATGTFF.

CDR3 loop: CASSREGQGCNQPQHF. The CDR3 DNA follows: TGTGCCAGCAGCCGCGAAGGACAGGGGTGCAATCAGCCCCAGCATTTT. The gene calls are TRBV11-3 and TRBJ1-5; TRBD1 agrees at 9 bases. Germline values: CDR1 SGHNT, CDR2 YENEEA. The junction had 7 bases not matched to a gene; V was cut back by 5 bases and J by 2 bases. The length of the CDR3 is 16 residues.

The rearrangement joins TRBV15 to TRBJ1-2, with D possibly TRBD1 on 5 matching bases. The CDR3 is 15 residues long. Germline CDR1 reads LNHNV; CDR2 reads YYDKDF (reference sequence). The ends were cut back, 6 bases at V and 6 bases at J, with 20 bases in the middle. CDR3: CATSPYWGRGDGYTF. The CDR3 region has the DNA TGTGCCACCAGTCCCTATTGGGGACGGGGCGATGGCTACACCTTC.

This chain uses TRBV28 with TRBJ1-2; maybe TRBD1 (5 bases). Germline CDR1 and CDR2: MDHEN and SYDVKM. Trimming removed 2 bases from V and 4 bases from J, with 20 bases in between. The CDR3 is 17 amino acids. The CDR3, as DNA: TGTGCCAGCAGTTTAGGCCCCCTGACAGTTTCAGGCTATGGCTACACCTTC. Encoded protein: CASSLGPLTVSGYGYTF.

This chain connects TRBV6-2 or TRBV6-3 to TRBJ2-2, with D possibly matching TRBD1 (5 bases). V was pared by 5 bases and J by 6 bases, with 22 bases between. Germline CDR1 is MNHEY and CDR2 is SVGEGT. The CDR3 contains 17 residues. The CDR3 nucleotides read TGTGCCAGCAGTACTGGGGCGTTGGGTTATCGTCCCGGGGAGCTGTTTTTT. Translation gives CASSTGALGYRPGELFF.

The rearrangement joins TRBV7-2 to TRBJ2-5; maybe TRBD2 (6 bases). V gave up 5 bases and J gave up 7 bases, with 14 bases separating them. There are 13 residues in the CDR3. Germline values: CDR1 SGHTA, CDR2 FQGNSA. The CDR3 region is CASSPILEGTQYF. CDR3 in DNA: TGTGCCAGCAGCCCCATATTGGAGGGGACCCAGTACTTC.

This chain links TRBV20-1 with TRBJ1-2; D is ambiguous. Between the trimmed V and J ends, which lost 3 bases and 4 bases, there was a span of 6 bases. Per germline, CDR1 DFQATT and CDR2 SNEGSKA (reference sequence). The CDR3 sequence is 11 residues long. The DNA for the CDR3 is TGCAGTGCTAGCCCCCCCTATGGCTACACCTTC. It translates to CSASPPYGYTF.

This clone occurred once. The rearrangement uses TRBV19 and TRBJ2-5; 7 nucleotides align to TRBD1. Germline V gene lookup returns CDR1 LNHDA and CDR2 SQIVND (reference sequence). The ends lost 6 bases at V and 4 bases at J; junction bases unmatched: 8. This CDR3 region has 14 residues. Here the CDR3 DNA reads TGTGCCAGTAGACAGGGGCCCTCCCGAGAGACCCAGTACTTC. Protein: CASRQGPSRETQYF.

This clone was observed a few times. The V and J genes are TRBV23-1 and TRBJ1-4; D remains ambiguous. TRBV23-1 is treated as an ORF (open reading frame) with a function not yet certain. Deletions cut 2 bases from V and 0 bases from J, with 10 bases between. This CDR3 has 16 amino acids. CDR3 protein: CASSQRGGTTNEKLFF. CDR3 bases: TGCGCCAGCAGTCAACGGGGAGGCACAACTAATGAAAAACTGTTTTTT.

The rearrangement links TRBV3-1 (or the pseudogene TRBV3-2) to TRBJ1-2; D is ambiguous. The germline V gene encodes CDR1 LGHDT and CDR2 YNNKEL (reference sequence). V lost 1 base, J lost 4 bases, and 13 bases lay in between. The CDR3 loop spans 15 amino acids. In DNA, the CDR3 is TGTGCCAGCAGCCAAGCACTAGATTCTTCCTATGGCTACACCTTC. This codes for CASSQALDSSYGYTF.

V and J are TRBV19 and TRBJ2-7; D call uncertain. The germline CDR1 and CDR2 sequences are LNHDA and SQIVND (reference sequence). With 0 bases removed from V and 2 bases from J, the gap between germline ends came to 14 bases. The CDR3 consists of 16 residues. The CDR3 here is CASSIDLLQYPYEQYF. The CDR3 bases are TGTGCCAGTAGTATAGACCTACTACAGTACCCCTACGAGCAGTACTTC.

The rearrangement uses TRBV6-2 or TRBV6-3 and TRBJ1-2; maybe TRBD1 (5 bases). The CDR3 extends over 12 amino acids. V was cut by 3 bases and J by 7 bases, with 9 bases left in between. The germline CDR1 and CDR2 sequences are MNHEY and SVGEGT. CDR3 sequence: CASSYSRAGYTF. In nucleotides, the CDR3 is TGTGCCAGCAGTTATTCCAGGGCTGGCTACACCTTC.

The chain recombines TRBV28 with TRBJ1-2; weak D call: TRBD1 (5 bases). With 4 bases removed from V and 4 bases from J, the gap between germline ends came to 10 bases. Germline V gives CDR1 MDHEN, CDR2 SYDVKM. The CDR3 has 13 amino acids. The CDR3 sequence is CASSSGSSYGYTF. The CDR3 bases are TGTGCCAGCAGTTCAGGGAGTAGCTATGGCTACACCTTC.

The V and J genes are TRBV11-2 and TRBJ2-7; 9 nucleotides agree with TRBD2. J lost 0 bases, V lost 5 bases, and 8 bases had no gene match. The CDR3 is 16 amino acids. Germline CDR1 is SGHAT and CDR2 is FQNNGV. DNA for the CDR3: TGTGCCAGCAGCGCGCCGAGCGGGGGGCACTCCTACGAGCAGTACTTC. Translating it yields CASSAPSGGHSYEQYF.